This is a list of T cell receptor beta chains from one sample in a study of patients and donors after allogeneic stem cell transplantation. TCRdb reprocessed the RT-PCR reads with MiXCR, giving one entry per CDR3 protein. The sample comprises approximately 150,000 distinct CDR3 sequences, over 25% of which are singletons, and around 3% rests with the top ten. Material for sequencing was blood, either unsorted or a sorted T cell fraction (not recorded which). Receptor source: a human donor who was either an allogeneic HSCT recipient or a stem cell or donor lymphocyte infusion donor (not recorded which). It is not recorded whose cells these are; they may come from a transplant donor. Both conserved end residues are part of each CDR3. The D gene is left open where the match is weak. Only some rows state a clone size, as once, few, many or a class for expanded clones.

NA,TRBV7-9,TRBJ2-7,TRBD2,TGTGCCAGCCGGACTAGCGGTTTAGCTCGGAACGAGCAGTACTTC,CASRTSGLARNEQYF
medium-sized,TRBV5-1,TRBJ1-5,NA,TGCGCCAGCAGCAAGGGGACGGCTGATCAGCCCCAGCATTTT,CASSKGTADQPQHF
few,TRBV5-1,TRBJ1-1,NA,TGCGCCAGCAGCTCAAATTTCATAAACACTGAAGCTTTCTTT,CASSSNFINTEAFF
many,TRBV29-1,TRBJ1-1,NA,TGCAGCGTTGATGGGAGGACATTGAACACTGAAGCTTTCTTT,CSVDGRTLNTEAFF
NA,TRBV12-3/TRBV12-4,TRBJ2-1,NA,TGTGCCAGCAGTTTATTCAGGACTAATGAGCAGTTCTTC,CASSLFRTNEQFF
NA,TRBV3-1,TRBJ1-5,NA,TGTGCCAGCAGCCGGTCGTTAAAGGGGACGATCAGGACCCAGCATTTT,CASSRSLKGTIRTQHF
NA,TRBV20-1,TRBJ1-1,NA,TGCAGTGCTAGAGCCCCGGGCAACACTGAAGCTTTCTTT,CSARAPGNTEAFF
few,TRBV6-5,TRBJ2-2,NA,TGTGCCAGCACCGGTACCGGGGAGCTGTTTTTT,CASTGTGELFF
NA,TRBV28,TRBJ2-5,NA,TGTGCCAGCAGCATGGGAAACAGGAGAGAGACCCAGTACTTC,CASSMGNRRETQYF
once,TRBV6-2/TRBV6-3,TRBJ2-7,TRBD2,TGTGCCAGCAGTGGCCTGACTAGCGGGAAGGCCTACGAGCAGTACTTC,CASSGLTSGKAYEQYF
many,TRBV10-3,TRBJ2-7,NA,TGTGCCATCAGTGTCACCGGGGCTACCTACGAGCAGTACTTC,CAISVTGATYEQYF
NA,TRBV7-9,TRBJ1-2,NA,TGTGCCAGCGGACAGATCAATGGCTATGGCTACACCTTC,CASGQINGYGYTF
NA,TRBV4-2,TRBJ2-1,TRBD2,TGTGCCAGCAGCCAAGATGAACTAGCGGTCTCCTCCTACAATGAGCAGTTCTTC,CASSQDELAVSSYNEQFF
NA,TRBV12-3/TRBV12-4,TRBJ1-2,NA,TGTGCCAGCAGGGGTACAGGGCTGAACTATGGCTACACCTTC,CASRGTGLNYGYTF
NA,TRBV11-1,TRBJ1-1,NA,TGTGCCAGCAGCTTAGATCCGGGGATGAACACTGAAGCTTTCTTT,CASSLDPGMNTEAFF
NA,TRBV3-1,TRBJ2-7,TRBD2,TGTGCCAGCAGCCTCGGACTAGCGGGACTATACGAGCAGTACTTC,CASSLGLAGLYEQYF
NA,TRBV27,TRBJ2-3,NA,TGTGCCAGCAGTCCTGATCCTAGGTGGTATACGCAGTATTTT,CASSPDPRWYTQYF
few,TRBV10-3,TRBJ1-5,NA,TGTGCCATCAGTGGGGTACAGAATCAGCCCCAGCATTTT,CAISGVQNQPQHF
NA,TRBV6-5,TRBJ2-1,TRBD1,TGTGCCAGCAGTTACTCGAAAGCCAGGGGGCTCAATGAGCAGTTCTTC,CASSYSKARGLNEQFF
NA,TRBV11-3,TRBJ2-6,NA,TGTGCCAGCAGCTCTGGACACTCTGGGGCCAACGTCCTGACTTTC,CASSSGHSGANVLTF
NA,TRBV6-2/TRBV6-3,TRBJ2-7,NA,TGTGCCAGCAGTTACTCAGTCTCGAGACAGGACTTTTCCTACGAGCAGTACTTC,CASSYSVSRQDFSYEQYF
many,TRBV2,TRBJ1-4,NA,TGTGCCAGCGCAGGGGTAGGAGAAAAACTGTTTTTT,CASAGVGEKLFF
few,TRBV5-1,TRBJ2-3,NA,TGCGCCAGCAGCGCCACAGGGTATGCCACAGATACGCAGTATTTT,CASSATGYATDTQYF
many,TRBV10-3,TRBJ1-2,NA,TGTGCCACCAATGACAGACCCTATGGCTACACCTTC,CATNDRPYGYTF
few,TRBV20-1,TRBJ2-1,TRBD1,TGCAGTGCTTGGACCGGGACAGGGGGCATATATGAGCAGTTCTTC,CSAWTGTGGIYEQFF
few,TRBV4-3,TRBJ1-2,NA,TGCGCCAGCAGCCCAGAGGATGGATTGTTCTATGGCTACACCTTC,CASSPEDGLFYGYTF
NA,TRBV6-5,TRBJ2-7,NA,TGTGCCAGCAGTACGTCAGGGTACGAGCAGTACTTC,CASSTSGYEQYF
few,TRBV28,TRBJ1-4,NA,TGTGCCAGCAGTTTCTTTGGGGAGAATGAAAAACTGTTTTTT,CASSFFGENEKLFF
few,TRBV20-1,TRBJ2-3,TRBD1,TGCAGTGCTCTCCCCCCGGGACAGGGGACAGATACGCAGTATTTT,CSALPPGQGTDTQYF
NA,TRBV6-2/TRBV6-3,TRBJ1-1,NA,TGTGCCAGCAGTTACCGGATGGGGGCTTTCTTT,CASSYRMGAFF
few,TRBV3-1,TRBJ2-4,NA,TGTGCCAGCAGCCAAGGCGGGACAAGCAACATTCAGTACTTC,CASSQGGTSNIQYF
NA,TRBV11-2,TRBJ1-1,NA,TGTGCCAGCAGCGTGGCACAGGGAGCTGAAGCTTTCTTT,CASSVAQGAEAFF
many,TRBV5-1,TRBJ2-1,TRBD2,TGCGCCAGCAGGCCGGGACTAGCGAGAGGGAGTTCCTACAATGAGCAGTTCTTC,CASRPGLARGSSYNEQFF
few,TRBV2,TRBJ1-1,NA,TGTGCCAGCAGTGCCCTGACAGCCAACACTGAAGCTTTCTTT,CASSALTANTEAFF
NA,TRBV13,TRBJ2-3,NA,TGTGCCAGCAGCTTACGGCCAACCATAGATACGCAGTATTTT,CASSLRPTIDTQYF
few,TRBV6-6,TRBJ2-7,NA,TGTGCCAGCAGTTACAGAGGTAGTCGGGACGAGCAGTACTTC,CASSYRGSRDEQYF
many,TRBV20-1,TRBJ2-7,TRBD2,TGCAGTGCGACCTCCGAGCGGGGGAACTCCTACGAGCAGTACTTC,CSATSERGNSYEQYF
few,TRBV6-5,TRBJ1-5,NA,TGTGCCAGCAGTTACTCAGGGGAGGAGTTGACCCAGCATTTT,CASSYSGEELTQHF
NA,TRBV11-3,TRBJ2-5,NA,TGTGCCAGCAGCTTCGGGGGCTCGGGCCAAGAGACCCAGTACTTC,CASSFGGSGQETQYF
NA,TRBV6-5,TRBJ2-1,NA,TGTGCCAGCAGTTACTCGCCCAAGGGGCGGGACAGCTCCTACAATGAGCAGTTCTTC,CASSYSPKGRDSSYNEQFF
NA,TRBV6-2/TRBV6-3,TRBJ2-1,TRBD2,TGTGCCAGCAGAGGACTAGCGGGACCAATTAGCTCCTACAATGAGCAGTTCTTC,CASRGLAGPISSYNEQFF
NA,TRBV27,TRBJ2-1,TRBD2,TGTGCCAGCAGTTTTGTCGGGACTAGCGGGGGGGCCCGCTCCTACAATGAGCAGTTCTTC,CASSFVGTSGGARSYNEQFF
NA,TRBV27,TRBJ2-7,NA,TGTGCCGTCTCAGTAAGTCCCTTCGTGCAGCAGTACTTC,CAVSVSPFVQQYF
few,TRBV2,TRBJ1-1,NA,TGTGCCAACCTAACCCCGAACACTGAAGCTTTCTTT,CANLTPNTEAFF
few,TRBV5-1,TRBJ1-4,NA,TGCGCCAGCAGCTTATTAACTCGCAATGAAAAACTGTTTTTT,CASSLLTRNEKLFF